These T cell receptor beta chains were read from a single sample in a study of blood T cell repertoires in COVID-19. Using immunoSEQ multiplex PCR, the repertoire was profiled, and TCRdb retains in-frame clones only, with some absent. The data show about 220,000 clones, around 80% seen once. The specimen was peripheral blood. The origin of the receptors is a woman in her 70s with acute or convalescent COVID-19. CDR3s include the opening cysteine and the closing phenylalanine or tryptophan. The order of the fields is J gene, D gene, clone size, V gene, CDR3 protein, CDR3 DNA. The D gene is left open where the match is weak. Expanded clones are given a class, and other clones once, few, many or no size at all.

TRBJ2-3,TRBD2,.,TRBV4-3,CASSQRLANAQYF,TGCGCCAGCAGCCAAAGACTAGCGAACGCGCAGTATTTT
TRBJ2-1,.,.,TRBV4-3,CASSQQEGGRSEQFF,TGCGCCAGCAGCCAACAGGAGGGGGGGCGTAGTGAGCAGTTCTTC
TRBJ2-3,.,.,TRBV19,CASSIGGADTQYF,TGTGCCAGTAGTATAGGAGGAGCAGATACGCAGTATTTT
TRBJ1-1,.,.,TRBV5-5,CASSLLWNTEAFF,TGTGCCAGCAGCTTGTTATGGAACACTGAAGCTTTCTTT
TRBJ2-5,.,.,TRBV9,CASSVGGQGAETQYF,TGTGCCAGCAGCGTAGGGGGGCAGGGCGCAGAGACCCAGTACTTC
TRBJ1-5,TRBD1,once,TRBV2,CASRTQGTGGRQPQHF,TGTGCCAGCAGAACTCAAGGGACAGGGGGCCGACAGCCCCAGCATTTT
TRBJ2-6,.,.,TRBV29-1,CSVGTVGSGANVLTF,TGCAGCGTTGGGACAGTGGGCTCTGGGGCCAACGTCCTGACTTTC
TRBJ2-1,.,.,TRBV6-6,CASSYSTDNEQFF,TGTGCCAGCAGTTACTCGACAGACAATGAGCAGTTCTTC
TRBJ2-1,TRBD2,.,TRBV18,CASSLMPSGNYNEQFF,TGTGCCAGCTCACTTATGCCTAGCGGAAACTACAATGAGCAGTTCTTC
TRBJ1-2,TRBD1,once,TRBV6-1,CASSVGYGTVTYGYTF,TGTGCCAGCAGTGTAGGTTATGGGACAGTCACCTATGGCTACACCTTC
TRBJ1-3,.,.,TRBV9,CASSSTSDSGNTIYF,TGTGCCAGCAGCTCCACCTCAGATTCTGGAAACACCATATATTTT
TRBJ2-7,TRBD1,.,TRBV11-2,CASSFLGQGARSSYEQYF,TGTGCCAGCAGCTTTTTGGGACAGGGGGCGAGGAGCTCCTACGAGCAGTACTTC
TRBJ2-5,TRBD1,.,TRBV10-3,CAISEGATGGETQYF,TGTGCCATCAGTGAGGGAGCTACAGGGGGTGAGACCCAGTACTTC
TRBJ2-5,TRBD2,.,TRBV19,CASSFAGGSETQYF,TGTGCCAGTAGTTTCGCGGGGGGGTCAGAGACCCAGTACTTC
TRBJ2-7,TRBD1,.,TRBV5-5,CASSIQGGPLLYEQYF,TGTGCCAGCAGCATCCAAGGGGGCCCTCTACTCTACGAGCAGTACTTC
TRBJ2-7,TRBD2,.,TRBV5-1,CASSRTSGGTYEQYF,TGCGCCAGCAGCCGGACTAGCGGGGGCACCTACGAGCAGTACTTC
TRBJ2-1,.,.,TRBV4-1,CASSQDPISTPHEQFF,TGCGCCAGCAGCCAAGATCCCATTAGTACTCCCCATGAGCAGTTCTTC
TRBJ2-1,TRBD2,many,TRBV11-3,CASSLGGREGNEQFF,TGTGCCAGCAGCTTAGGGGGCAGGGAGGGCAATGAGCAGTTCTTC
TRBJ2-7,.,.,TRBV29-1,CSVALGVTGYEQYF,TGCAGCGTTGCCCTAGGGGTGACTGGCTACGAGCAGTACTTC
TRBJ1-5,.,few,TRBV18,CASSLNQPGNSNQPQHF,TGTGCCAGCTCACTAAACCAGCCAGGGAATAGCAATCAGCCCCAGCATTTT
TRBJ1-2,TRBD1,.,TRBV5-8,CASSPRDRNNYGYTF,TGTGCCAGCAGCCCACGGGACAGAAATAACTATGGCTACACCTTC
TRBJ1-1,.,.,TRBV6-5,CASSSPRGRRTEAFF,TGTGCCAGCAGTTCCCCCAGGGGAAGGAGAACTGAAGCTTTCTTT
TRBJ2-5,TRBD2,.,TRBV7-9,CASRREETQYF,TGTGCCAGCAGGCGGGAGGAGACCCAGTACTTC
TRBJ2-3,TRBD2,few,TRBV29-1,CSAESSGSSDTQYF,TGCAGCGCTGAATCCAGCGGGAGTTCAGATACGCAGTATTTT
TRBJ2-1,TRBD2,.,TRBV10-1,CASSENPAGGKNEQFF,TGCGCCAGCAGTGAGAACCCAGCGGGGGGGAAAAATGAGCAGTTCTTC
TRBJ2-5,.,.,TRBV6-5,CASSLGQQETQYF,TGTGCCAGCAGCCTCGGACAGCAAGAGACCCAGTACTTC
TRBJ1-2,.,.,TRBV18,CASSNSGTGYTF,TGTGCCAGCTCAAACTCTGGGACAGGCTACACCTTC
TRBJ1-5,.,.,TRBV19,CASSIDAGARQPQHF,TGTGCCAGTAGTATAGATGCGGGGGCGCGACAGCCCCAGCATTTT
TRBJ2-7,TRBD1,.,TRBV19,CASSIAGTVSYEQYF,TGTGCCAGTAGTATAGCCGGGACAGTCTCCTACGAGCAGTACTTC
TRBJ1-2,.,.,TRBV4-1,CASSQYEVNYGYTF,TGCGCCAGCAGCCAATATGAGGTTAACTATGGCTACACCTTC
TRBJ1-6,.,.,TRBV9,CASSVGGVNSPLHF,TGTGCCAGCAGCGTAGGGGGCGTAAATTCACCCCTCCACTTT
TRBJ1-2,TRBD1,.,TRBV5-6,CASSSIRQGAPDYGYTF,TGTGCCAGCAGCTCGATCCGACAGGGGGCGCCGGACTATGGCTACACCTTC
TRBJ2-3,TRBD2,.,TRBV2,CASSEGGGDDTQYF,TGTGCCAGCAGTGAGGGCGGGGGGGATGATACGCAGTATTTT
TRBJ2-5,.,.,TRBV9,CASSVSLSDQETQYF,TGTGCCAGCAGCGTATCCCTTTCAGACCAAGAGACCCAGTACTTC
TRBJ2-3,.,.,TRBV7-3,CASSHTPQDTQYF,TGTGCCAGCAGCCACACCCCCCAGGATACGCAGTATTTT
TRBJ2-2,TRBD1,.,TRBV2,CASRGQGRNTGELFF,TGTGCCAGCAGGGGACAGGGTAGGAACACCGGGGAGCTGTTTTTT
TRBJ1-1,.,few,TRBV6-6,CASSYSNRDNQAFF,TGTGCCAGCAGTTACTCCAACCGGGACAACCAAGCTTTCTTT
TRBJ1-4,.,.,TRBV18,CASSPRENEKLFF,TGTGCCAGCTCACCCCGGGAGAATGAAAAACTGTTTTTT
TRBJ2-1,TRBD2,.,TRBV30,CAWGKGSGGNNEQFF,TGTGCCTGGGGTAAAGGTAGCGGGGGTAACAATGAGCAGTTCTTC
TRBJ1-6,.,.,TRBV7-8,CASSLVVRGLQPYSPLHF,TGTGCCAGCAGCTTAGTGGTTAGGGGACTACAACCTTATTCACCCCTCCACTTT
TRBJ2-7,.,few,TRBV4-1,CASSQGSLAPMEQYF,TGCGCCAGCAGCCAAGGATCCCTAGCGCCCATGGAGCAGTACTTC
TRBJ1-1,.,.,TRBV30,CAWRIDSNRVEAFF,TGTGCCTGGAGAATTGATTCTAACCGGGTCGAAGCTTTCTTT
TRBJ1-4,.,.,TRBV5-1,CASSRDSATNEKLFF,TGCGCCAGCAGCCGGGACTCTGCAACTAATGAAAAACTGTTTTTT
TRBJ1-2,.,.,TRBV4-2,CASSLYSGAADGYTF,TGTGCCAGCAGCCTCTACAGTGGGGCGGCGGATGGCTACACCTTC
TRBJ2-6,.,.,TRBV3-1/TRBV3-2,CASSQVGLRSGANVLTF,TGTGCCAGCAGCCAAGTGGGCCTCCGATCCGGGGCCAACGTCCTGACTTTC